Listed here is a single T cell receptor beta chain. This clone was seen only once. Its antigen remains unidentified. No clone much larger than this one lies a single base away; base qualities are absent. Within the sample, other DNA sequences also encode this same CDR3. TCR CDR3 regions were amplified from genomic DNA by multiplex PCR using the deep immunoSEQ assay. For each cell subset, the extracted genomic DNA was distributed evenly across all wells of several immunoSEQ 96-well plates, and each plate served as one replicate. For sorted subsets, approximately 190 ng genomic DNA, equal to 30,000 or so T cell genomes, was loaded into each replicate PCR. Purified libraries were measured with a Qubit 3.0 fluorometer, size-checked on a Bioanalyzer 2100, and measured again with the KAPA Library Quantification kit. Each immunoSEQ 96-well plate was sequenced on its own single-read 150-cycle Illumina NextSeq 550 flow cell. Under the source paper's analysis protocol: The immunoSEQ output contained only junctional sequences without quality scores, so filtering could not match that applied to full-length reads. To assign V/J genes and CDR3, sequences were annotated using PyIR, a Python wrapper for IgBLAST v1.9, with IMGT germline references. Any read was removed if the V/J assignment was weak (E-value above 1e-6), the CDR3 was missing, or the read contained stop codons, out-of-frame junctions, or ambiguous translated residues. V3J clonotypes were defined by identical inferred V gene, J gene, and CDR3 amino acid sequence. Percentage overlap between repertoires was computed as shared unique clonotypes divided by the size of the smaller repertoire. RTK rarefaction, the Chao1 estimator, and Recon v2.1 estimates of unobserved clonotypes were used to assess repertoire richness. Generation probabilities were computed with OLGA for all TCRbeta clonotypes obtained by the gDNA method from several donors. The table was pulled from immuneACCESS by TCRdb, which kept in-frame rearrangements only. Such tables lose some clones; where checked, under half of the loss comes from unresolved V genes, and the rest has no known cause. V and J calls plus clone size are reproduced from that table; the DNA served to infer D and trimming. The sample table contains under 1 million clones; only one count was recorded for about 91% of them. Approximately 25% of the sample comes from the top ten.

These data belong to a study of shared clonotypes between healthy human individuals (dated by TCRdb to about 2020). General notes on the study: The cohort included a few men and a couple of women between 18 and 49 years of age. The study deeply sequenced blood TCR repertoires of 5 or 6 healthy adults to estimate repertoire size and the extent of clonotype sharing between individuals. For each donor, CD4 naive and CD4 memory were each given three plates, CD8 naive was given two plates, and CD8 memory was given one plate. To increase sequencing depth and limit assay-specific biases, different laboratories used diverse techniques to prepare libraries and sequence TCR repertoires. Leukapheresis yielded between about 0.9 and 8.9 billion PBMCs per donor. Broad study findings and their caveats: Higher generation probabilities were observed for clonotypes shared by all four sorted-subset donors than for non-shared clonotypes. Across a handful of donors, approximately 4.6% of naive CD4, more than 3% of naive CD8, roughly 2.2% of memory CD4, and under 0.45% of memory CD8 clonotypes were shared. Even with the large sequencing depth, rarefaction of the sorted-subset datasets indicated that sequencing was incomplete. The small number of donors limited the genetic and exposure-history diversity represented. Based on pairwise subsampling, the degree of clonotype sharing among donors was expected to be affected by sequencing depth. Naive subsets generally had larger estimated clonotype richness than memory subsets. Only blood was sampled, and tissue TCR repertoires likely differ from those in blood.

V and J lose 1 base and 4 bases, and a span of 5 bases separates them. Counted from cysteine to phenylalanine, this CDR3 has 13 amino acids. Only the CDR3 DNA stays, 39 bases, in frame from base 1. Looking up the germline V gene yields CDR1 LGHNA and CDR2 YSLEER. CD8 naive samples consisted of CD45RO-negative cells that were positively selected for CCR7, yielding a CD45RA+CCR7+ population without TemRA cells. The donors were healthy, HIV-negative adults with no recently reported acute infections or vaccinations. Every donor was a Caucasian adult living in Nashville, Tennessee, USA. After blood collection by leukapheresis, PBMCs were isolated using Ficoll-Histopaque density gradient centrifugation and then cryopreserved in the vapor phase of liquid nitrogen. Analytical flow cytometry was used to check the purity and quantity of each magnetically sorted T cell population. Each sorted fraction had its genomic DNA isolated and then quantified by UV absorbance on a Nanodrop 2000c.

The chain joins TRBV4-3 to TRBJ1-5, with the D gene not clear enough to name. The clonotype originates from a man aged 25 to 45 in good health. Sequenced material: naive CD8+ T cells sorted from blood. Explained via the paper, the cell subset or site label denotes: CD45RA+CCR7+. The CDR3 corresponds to CASSQVGNQPQHF. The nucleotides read TGCGCCAGCAGCCAAGTAGGAAATCAGCCCCAGCATTTT.